The source of this T cell receptor beta chain is a study of T-cell reconstitution after alpha-beta-depleted transplantation in children. Findings and caveats of the study: Recipient T cells and thymic progenitors that survived gave rise to the high TCRbeta diversity observed at day 60 in some patients. T-cell counts and diversity at one year following transplant were attributed mainly to newly produced T cells. Reportedly, alpha-beta T cells present about two months post-transplant originated from several hundred expanded clones of graft origin.

The V gene's germline CDR1 is DFQATT and CDR2 SNEGSKA (reference sequence). This CDR3 has 15 amino acids. The V and J ends lost 0 bases and 2 bases, in that order; junction bases with no gene match: 3. A library of TCRbeta sequences, prepared with unique molecular identifiers, was generated. Using its own MiXCR run on the PCR reads, TCRdb lists one record per CDR3 protein. Counted here are 140,000 to 150,000 distinct CDR3 sequences, 8.8% occurring once; the ten biggest clones make up over 15%. This clonotype was seen at least ten times. Its antigen remains unidentified. Specimen: PBMCs, mostly from graft donor cells, collected 180 days after TCRalphabeta/CD19-depleted stem cell transplant. This rearrangement joins TRBV20-1 to TRBJ2-2, with 7 bases lining up with TRBD1. This clonotype was obtained from a female patient aged 2 to 10 who had a stem cell transplant for congenital amegakaryocytic thrombocytopenia, so the T cells may come from the graft donor. CDR3 DNA sequence: TGCAGTGCTAGAGATGGGACAGCCAACACCGGGGAGCTGTTTTTT. Translation: CSARDGTANTGELFF.